The 8 T cell receptor beta chains presented below share a single source sample, sequenced in a study of blood T cells in healthy people across ages. With a J-beta primer mix and a sample-barcoded 5' primer, a second PCR ran about 6 to 11 cycles. One entry per CDR3 protein results from TCRdb running MiXCR on the 5' RACE reads. The repertoire has 1.5 million to 2 million distinct CDR3 sequences, about two fifths of them found once; the top ten carry under 25%. Sequencing was done on a sample of blood. Receptor source: a human donor in good health.

V is TRBV29-1 and J is TRBJ1-1, with D perhaps matching TRBD1 (5 bases). Trimming removed 5 bases at V and 0 bases at J, with 22 bases between. This CDR3 spans 17 amino acids. Germline loops: CDR1 SQVTM, CDR2 ANQGSEA. This chain's CDR3 is CSVPNVPGGLMNTEAFF. DNA of the CDR3: TGCAGCGTTCCTAATGTCCCGGGGGGGTTGATGAACACTGAAGCTTTCTTT.

The chain combines TRBV20-1 with TRBJ2-1, with 16 bases fitting TRBD2. This CDR3 has 17 residues. The germline gives CDR1 DFQATT, CDR2 SNEGSKA (reference sequence). The V and J ends lost 2 bases and 7 bases, in that order; junction bases with no gene match: 8. CDR3 in amino acids: CSARRVGLAGGPNEQFF. CDR3 nucleotides: TGCAGTGCTAGACGCGTGGGACTAGCGGGGGGGCCTAATGAGCAGTTCTTC.

J is TRBJ2-5 and V is TRBV7-9, with 7 bases lining up with TRBD1. CDR3 length: 15 amino acids. V trimming: 5 bases; J trimming: 3 bases; junction bases outside the gene matches: 9. Germline loops: CDR1 SEHNR, CDR2 FQNEAQ (reference sequence). CDR3 in amino acids: CASSAVSGTEETQYF. The CDR3 DNA follows: TGTGCCAGCAGCGCAGTATCCGGGACAGAAGAGACCCAGTACTTC.

This clonotype has a handful of counts. This sequence joins TRBV29-1 and TRBJ2-7; 8 bases line up with TRBD2. Germline CDR1 SQVTM, CDR2 ANQGSEA. V lost 7 bases to trimming and J lost 3 bases; unmatched junction nucleotides: 8. This CDR3 comprises 13 residues. The CDR3 loop reads CSASGGGNYEQYF. The CDR3 coding sequence is TGCAGCGCCTCGGGAGGGGGGAACTACGAGCAGTACTTC.

The sample holds one count of this clonotype. The genes are TRBV2 and TRBJ1-6; D possibly corresponds to TRBD1 (6 bases). V dropped 6 bases and J dropped 1 base, with 16 bases sitting between them. Per the germline V gene, CDR1 is SNHLY and CDR2 is FYNNEI. CDR3 size: 17 residues. DNA of the CDR3: TGTGCCAGCAGCGTTACAGGGACGGGGTCCTATAATTCACCCCTCCACTTT. Protein sequence: CASSVTGTGSYNSPLHF.

The rearrangement uses TRBV10-3 and TRBJ2-7; D gene uncertain. The CDR3 has 13 amino acids. Trimming removed 8 bases at V and 7 bases at J, with 18 bases between. CDR1 and CDR2 (germline): ENHRY, SYGVKD. CDR3 DNA sequence: TGTGCCATCGCCACAGTGCAGCGTGGGGAGCAGTACTTC. Translation: CAIATVQRGEQYF.

This clonotype was detected a few times. The V gene is TRBV12-3 or TRBV12-4, the J gene TRBJ1-4; 7 nucleotides line up with TRBD1. The V segment lost 7 bases and the J segment 5 bases; nucleotides outside the gene matches: 10. CDR3 size: 15 residues. The CDR3 coding sequence is TGTGCCAGCACCCTAGGGGGCCAGGCGAATGAAAAACTGTTTTTT. Its protein is CASTLGGQANEKLFF.

To note about this clonotype: The junction and the germline gene differ at one end; a read error may be behind it. The chain joins TRBV7-3 to TRBJ2-6; the D gene could be TRBD1 or TRBD2 (5 bases each). This CDR3 spans 15 amino acids. CDR1 and CDR2 (germline): SGHTA, FQGTGA. CDR3 loop: CASSLDGVGASVLTF. The CDR3 DNA follows: TGTGCCAGCAGCTTAGATGGGGTCGGGGCCAGCGTCCTGACTTTC.